Presented here are 15 T cell receptor beta chains from one specimen sequenced in a study of shared clonotypes between healthy human individuals. Terminally differentiated effector memory CD45RA+ cells were left out of the naive CD8 fraction, which was CD45RO-negative and positively selected for CCR7. TCRdb's table, derived via immunoSEQ multiplex PCR, lists solely in-frame clones and lacks some. Of about 2.1 million clones listed, about 92% are singletons. Sequencing used naive CD8+ T cells from PBMCs. The receptors here all came from a man younger than 35 in good health. Some clones in this sample may be carry-over from other donors' samples.

The rearrangement joins TRBV7-3 to TRBJ2-1; TRBD2 might be the D (6 bases). Trimming removed 4 bases at V and 9 bases at J, with 13 bases between. In germline, CDR1 is SGHTA, CDR2 FQGTGA. The length of the CDR3 is 13 residues. The CDR3 here is CASSYRLGGEQFF. CDR3 coding DNA: TGTGCCAGCAGCTACCGTTTGGGAGGTGAGCAGTTCTTC.

The V gene is TRBV25-1, the J gene TRBJ2-1; D gene unclear. The germline V and J ends were trimmed by 4 bases and 6 bases, with 10 bases remaining between them. Per germline, CDR1 MGHDK and CDR2 SYGVNS. There are 13 residues in the CDR3. The CDR3 DNA follows: TGTGCCAGCAGTGCCTTGGGCCGCAATGAGCAGTTCTTC. This sequence encodes CASSALGRNEQFF.

The chain links TRBV6-6 to TRBJ2-1; weak D call: TRBD1 (5 bases). The CDR3 is made up of 15 amino acids. Trimming pared 5 bases from V and 8 bases from J, leaving 19 bases between. The germline gives CDR1 MNHNY, CDR2 SVGAGI (reference sequence). The CDR3 DNA sequence: TGTGCCAGCAGTCCATCAGGGAACTCACTCCATGAGCAGTTCTTC. Amino acids: CASSPSGNSLHEQFF.

On this clone itself: The same CDR3 is also encoded by other DNA sequences in this sample. V usage is TRBV7-9 and J usage is TRBJ2-2; unclear D gene. Trimming removed 2 bases at V and 2 bases at J, with 3 bases between. CDR1 and CDR2 from the germline V gene are SEHNR and FQNEAQ (reference sequence). The CDR3 contains 13 residues. The CDR3 sequence: CASSLSNTGELFF. The CDR3 coding sequence is TGTGCCAGCAGCTTAAGTAACACCGGGGAGCTGTTTTTT.

The chain carries TRBV2 and TRBJ1-2; D possibly corresponds to TRBD1 (6 bases). Germline CDR1 is SNHLY and CDR2 is FYNNEI. V was cut by 2 bases and J by 3 bases, with 10 bases left in between. CDR3 length equals 14 residues. Here the CDR3 reads CASSENGGHYGYTF. DNA for the CDR3: TGTGCCAGCAGTGAAAACGGGGGGCACTATGGCTACACCTTC.

This clone was detected once. The chain combines TRBV13 with TRBJ2-5; D unresolved. With 5 bases removed from V and 7 bases from J, the gap between germline ends came to 17 bases. CDR1 and CDR2 (germline): PRHDT, FYEKMQ (reference sequence). The CDR3 covers 14 residues. The CDR3 DNA follows: TGTGCCAGCAGCGTTCCTAGTCCCACGAGGACCCAGTACTTC. It encodes CASSVPSPTRTQYF.

The CDR3 region is CSAGTGVNEQFF. The CDR3, as DNA: TGCAGCGCCGGGACAGGGGTTAATGAGCAGTTCTTC. This rearrangement joins TRBV29-1 to TRBJ2-1; 10 bases align to TRBD1. V was clipped by 7 bases and J by 7 bases; unmatched bases: 4. The germline gives CDR1 SQVTM, CDR2 ANQGSEA. The CDR3 loop spans 12 amino acids.

The chain combines TRBV5-4 with TRBJ1-1, with D perhaps matching TRBD1 (5 bases). The germline V gene encodes CDR1 SGHNT and CDR2 YYREEE (reference sequence). V was trimmed by 0 bases and J by 4 bases, leaving 13 bases between them. The CDR3 contains 15 residues. The CDR3: CASSLDGGFGTEAFF. The CDR3 DNA follows: TGTGCCAGCAGCTTGGACGGGGGGTTTGGCACTGAAGCTTTCTTT.

J is TRBJ2-7 and V is TRBV6-5, with 7 bases identical to TRBD1. The CDR3 contains 15 residues. From germline, CDR1 is MNHEY and CDR2 SVGAGI. J lost 2 bases, V lost 2 bases, and 6 bases had no gene match. CDR3 DNA: TGTGCCAGCAGTTACGGCCGGGACAGAGCCTACGAGCAGTACTTC. Amino acid sequence: CASSYGRDRAYEQYF.

The chain couples TRBV10-3 to TRBJ1-1; 7 bases map to TRBD1. The V and J ends lost 10 bases and 5 bases, in that order; junction bases with no gene match: 7. Germline V lookup: CDR1 ENHRY, CDR2 SYGVKD. The CDR3 covers 12 residues. Here the CDR3 DNA reads TGTGCCACCAGGGCAGGGGGGACTGAAGCTTTCTTT. Protein: CATRAGGTEAFF.

J is TRBJ2-7 and V is TRBV11-2; 10 nucleotides line up with TRBD2. With V trimmed by 5 bases and J by 4 bases, 11 bases remained unmatched. CDR1 is SGHAT, CDR2 FQNNGV, per germline. The CDR3 length is 16 residues. CDR3 loop: CASSPAPSGSSYEQYF. For the CDR3, the DNA is TGTGCCAGCAGCCCAGCTCCTAGCGGGAGCAGTTACGAGCAGTACTTC.

This chain links TRBV28 with TRBJ2-5; weak D call: TRBD2 (7 bases). CDR3 length equals 14 residues. Trimming stripped 5 bases from V and 5 bases from J, with 15 bases between. Germline lookup yields CDR1 MDHEN and CDR2 SYDVKM. The CDR3 loop reads CASSIPRGAETQYF. DNA for the CDR3: TGTGCCAGCAGTATCCCCCGGGGGGCGGAGACCCAGTACTTC.

As to this clone: This sequence may be a read error, since a much larger clone differs from it by one base. Different DNA sequences within this sample yield the same CDR3. The chain has TRBV9 and TRBJ2-2; D call uncertain. V was shortened by 0 bases and J by 6 bases, with 3 bases between the two germline ends. Germline V lookup: CDR1 SGDLS, CDR2 YYNGEE. This CDR3 has 12 amino acids. In nucleotides, the CDR3 is TGTGCCAGCAGCGTAGGCTCCGGGGAGCTGTTTTTT. Protein product: CASSVGSGELFF.

The rearrangement uses TRBV29-1 and TRBJ2-7, with a tentative D call TRBD2 (5 bases). Germline V gene sequence: CDR1 SQVTM, CDR2 ANQGSEA. This CDR3 spans 14 amino acids. Trimming removed 0 bases from V and 6 bases from J, with 15 bases in between. CDR3 DNA sequence: TGCAGCGTTGAAGATCTACTAGACAAGGGCGAGCAGTACTTC. Protein sequence: CSVEDLLDKGEQYF.

This rearrangement joins TRBV6-5 to TRBJ1-3; D is unclear. Per germline, CDR1 MNHEY and CDR2 SVGAGI. This CDR3 region has 14 residues. Trimming took off 6 bases at V and 0 bases at J, with 9 bases between the two ends. Written as DNA, the CDR3 is TGTGCCAGCAGCGTCATGAGCTCTGGAAACACCATATATTTT. It specifies CASSVMSSGNTIYF.